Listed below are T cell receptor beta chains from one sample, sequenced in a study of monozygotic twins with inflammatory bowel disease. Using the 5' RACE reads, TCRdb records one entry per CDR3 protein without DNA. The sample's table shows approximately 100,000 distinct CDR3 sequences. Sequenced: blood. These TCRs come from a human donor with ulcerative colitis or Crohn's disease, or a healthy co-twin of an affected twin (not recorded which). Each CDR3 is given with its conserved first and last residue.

CDR3 protein: CASSQILGGEAFF
V gene: TRBV7-3
J gene: TRBJ1-1

CDR3 protein: CSVNLLTGIYNEQFF
V gene: TRBV29-1
J gene: TRBJ2-1

CDR3 protein: CASSLKGSLAVSYNSPLHF
V gene: TRBV27
J gene: TRBJ1-6

CDR3 protein: CASSPALYSGANVLTF
V gene: TRBV5-5
J gene: TRBJ2-6

CDR3 protein: CASSFRGVGTEAFF
V gene: TRBV12-3/TRBV12-4
J gene: TRBJ1-1

CDR3 protein: CATSDDGFSNTGELFF
V gene: TRBV15
J gene: TRBJ2-2

CDR3 protein: CASSLRHRAPQPQHF
V gene: TRBV28
J gene: TRBJ1-5

CDR3 protein: CASTPRQGSTDTQYF
V gene: TRBV5-1
J gene: TRBJ2-3

CDR3 protein: CASSVGTSGQQETQYF
V gene: TRBV9
J gene: TRBJ2-5

CDR3 protein: CASSPGERQNIQYF
V gene: TRBV7-9
J gene: TRBJ2-4

CDR3 protein: CASSLAAPGNTGELFF
V gene: TRBV7-2
J gene: TRBJ2-2

CDR3 protein: CASSLWARDQPQHF
V gene: TRBV12-3/TRBV12-4
J gene: TRBJ1-5

CDR3 protein: CASSPRLGIGNEQFF
V gene: TRBV12-3/TRBV12-4
J gene: TRBJ2-1

CDR3 protein: CATSRDREGNQPQHF
V gene: TRBV15
J gene: TRBJ1-5

CDR3 protein: CASSQLGRQGSSYNEQFF
V gene: TRBV3-1
J gene: TRBJ2-1

CDR3 protein: CASSMGVTSEETQYF
V gene: TRBV19
J gene: TRBJ2-5

CDR3 protein: CAISDPTSGRGDTQYF
V gene: TRBV10-3
J gene: TRBJ2-3